The entry that follows covers one T cell receptor beta chain sequence. Its antigen is unidentified. This CDR3 region has 17 residues. V was clipped by 4 bases and J by 3 bases; unmatched bases: 8. Germline values: CDR1 SGHTA, CDR2 FQGNSA. This specimen comes from a study of beta chain features in type 1 diabetes. Expressed TCRB transcripts were sequenced, since all the RNA that had been isolated was reverse transcribed. The method was immunoSEQ multiplex PCR; TCRdb's version includes in-frame clones alone and lacks a portion of them. The sample has roughly 350,000 clones, approximately 10% seen once. General study points: Using cDNA template may skew counts toward highly expressing activated cells. TCRB CDR3s from Type 1 diabetes patients were moderately but significantly shorter in all four CD4+ subsets.

This TCR derives from a young woman in good health. Material for sequencing was naive CD4+ T cells from blood. The chain is built from TRBV7-2 and TRBJ2-1, with TRBD2 matching 11 bases. The CDR3 spells CASSYSRLAGGYNEQFF. CDR3 coding DNA: TGTGCCAGCAGCTACTCCCGCCTAGCGGGAGGCTACAATGAGCAGTTCTTC.